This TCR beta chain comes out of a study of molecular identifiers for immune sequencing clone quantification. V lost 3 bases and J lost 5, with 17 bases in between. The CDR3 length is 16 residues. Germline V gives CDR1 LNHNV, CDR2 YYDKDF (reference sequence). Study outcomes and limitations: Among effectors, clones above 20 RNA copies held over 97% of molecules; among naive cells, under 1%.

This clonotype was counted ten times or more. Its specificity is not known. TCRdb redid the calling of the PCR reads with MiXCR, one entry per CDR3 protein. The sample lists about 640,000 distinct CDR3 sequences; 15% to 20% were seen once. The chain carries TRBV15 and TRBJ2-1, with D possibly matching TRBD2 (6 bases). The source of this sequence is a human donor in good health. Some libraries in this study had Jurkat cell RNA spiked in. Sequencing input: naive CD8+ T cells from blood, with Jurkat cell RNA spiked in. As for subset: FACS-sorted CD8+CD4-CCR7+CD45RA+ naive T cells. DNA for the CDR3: TGTGCCACCAGCAGGGCCCGGGACTGGTCAAACAATGAGCAGTTCTTC. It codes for CATSRARDWSNNEQFF.